Following are 10 T cell receptor beta chains from one sample sequenced in a study of shared clonotypes between healthy human individuals. Using immunoSEQ multiplex PCR, the repertoire was profiled, and TCRdb retains in-frame clones only, with some absent. The data contain a few million clones, roughly 95% of them singletons. The sequencing input was naive CD4+ T cells sorted from blood. The subset: CD45RA+ positively selected. The source of these receptors is a young man in good health.

The rearrangement joins TRBV5-1 to TRBJ2-7; tentatively, D is TRBD1 (6 bases). The CDR3 is 13 amino acids. Trimming shortened V by 4 bases and J by 1 base, and 9 bases separated the two germline ends. Germline-derived CDR1 and CDR2 are SGHRS and YFSETQ. The CDR3 protein is CASSIGQSYEQYF. CDR3 nucleotides: TGCGCCAGCAGCATAGGACAGTCCTACGAGCAGTACTTC.

In regard to this clone: Different DNA sequences within this sample yield the same CDR3. The genes are TRBV18 and TRBJ2-3; D perhaps matches TRBD1 (5 bases). This CDR3 has 13 residues. The germline gives CDR1 KGHSH, CDR2 LQKENI. V gave up 3 bases and J gave up 2 bases, with 6 bases separating them. The CDR3 spells CASSPRVTDTQYF. CDR3 bases: TGTGCCAGCTCACCCAGGGTCACAGATACGCAGTATTTT.

V gene TRBV6-5 combines with J gene TRBJ2-1, with a possible D match to TRBD2 (6 bases). Germline-derived CDR1 and CDR2 are MNHEY and SVGAGI. The CDR3 is made up of 16 amino acids. Trimming took 4 bases from V and 12 from J, leaving 25 bases between them. In nucleotides, the CDR3 is TGTGCCAGCAGTTCCCTGGCCTTTCCCGGAGGGAACGTGCAGTTCTTC. Its protein is CASSSLAFPGGNVQFF.

The chain joins TRBV5-8 to TRBJ1-6, with D possibly TRBD1 on 6 matching bases. Germline V gives CDR1 SGHTS, CDR2 YDEGEE. The CDR3 length is 16 residues. V was clipped by 4 bases and J by 10 bases, with 21 bases between them. The CDR3 loop reads CASSAGGPLQVSPLHF. The CDR3 coding sequence is TGTGCCAGCAGCGCCGGGGGGCCGCTTCAAGTATCACCCCTCCACTTT.

This chain links TRBV2 with TRBJ1-2; D unresolved. The CDR3 loop spans 17 amino acids. Germline assignment: CDR1 SNHLY and CDR2 FYNNEI. V was trimmed by 6 bases and J by 8 bases, leaving 28 bases between them. DNA for the CDR3: TGTGCCAGCAGCCTGGACCTTTCCTACGTTCCGGGCCACGGCTACACCTTC. Its protein is CASSLDLSYVPGHGYTF. Variable domain in full (rest from reference TRBV2 and TRBJ1-2): EPEVTQTPSHQVTQMGQEVILRCVPISNHLYFYWYRQILGQKVEFLVSFYNNEISEKSEIFDDQFSVERPDGSNFTLKIRSTKLEDSAMYFCASSLDLSYVPGHGYTFGSGTRLTVV.

The sample holds one count of this clone. This chain links TRBV29-1 with TRBJ2-1; TRBD1 aligns across 9 bases. This CDR3 is built from 15 residues. J was trimmed by 8 bases and V by 7 bases; bases with no gene match: 15. CDR1 is SQVTM and CDR2 is ANQGSEA in the germline V gene. The CDR3 here is CSGSGTGYLIDEQFF. In DNA, the CDR3 is TGCAGCGGGTCCGGGACAGGGTATTTAATCGATGAGCAGTTCTTC.

Note on this clone: This CDR3 is also generated by other DNA sequences in the sample. V is TRBV10-3 and J is TRBJ1-5; D not resolved. The CDR3 contains 13 residues. CDR1 ENHRY and CDR2 SYGVKD come from the germline V gene. V lost 3 bases to trimming and J lost 7 bases, with 10 bases between them. The CDR3 spells CAISEGGNQPQHF. The CDR3 DNA reads TGTGCCATCAGTGAAGGAGGTAACCAGCCCCAGCATTTT.

The chain recombines TRBV9 with TRBJ2-7; D gene unclear. Germline V lookup: CDR1 SGDLS, CDR2 YYNGEE. V shed 10 bases and J shed 4 bases, with 12 bases lying between them. This CDR3 is 11 amino acids long. CDR3 loop: CAADKRYEQYF. The CDR3 DNA reads as TGTGCCGCCGATAAAAGGTACGAGCAGTACTTC.

Comment on this clone: Other DNA sequences in the sample encode the same CDR3. The J gene is TRBJ2-7, the V gene TRBV5-1; D not resolved. V lost 0 bases and J 0 bases, leaving 7 bases between the germline ends. The CDR3 is made up of 14 amino acids. In germline, CDR1 is SGHRS, CDR2 YFSETQ. The CDR3 sequence is CASSLDPSSYEQYF. For the CDR3, the DNA is TGCGCCAGCAGCTTGGACCCTAGCTCCTACGAGCAGTACTTC.

The genes are TRBV5-1 and TRBJ2-5, with TRBD2 matching 7 bases. Unmatched junction bases numbered 6, after V lost 0 bases and J lost 4 bases. Germline CDR1 and CDR2: SGHRS and YFSETQ. The CDR3 contains 15 residues. The CDR3: CASSLAAGRGETQYF. CDR3 sequence (DNA): TGCGCCAGCAGCTTGGCCGCAGGGAGGGGAGAGACCCAGTACTTC.